These 13 T cell receptor beta chains originate from one sample sequenced in a study of CD4 T cells in relation to SARS-CoV-2 and coronaviruses. TCRdb keeps only in-frame clones here, not all; method: immunoSEQ multiplex PCR. The sample shows about 22,000 clones, 74% of them seen only once. Before the COVID-19 pandemic, during about 2011-2019, CD4+ T cells were taken from unexposed donors. CD4+ T cells were isolated from the cells after around 9 days of culture. No antigen has been identified for these receptors. Source material: CD4+ T cells from PBMCs, cultured in vitro. The receptors were sampled from a human donor in good health.

V gene TRBV18 combines with J gene TRBJ1-1; D is ambiguous. Trimming stripped 0 bases from V and 8 bases from J, with 13 bases between. The CDR3 has 14 amino acids. Germline values: CDR1 KGHSH, CDR2 LQKENI. For the CDR3, the DNA is TGTGCCAGCTCACCACCGTCCCCTGGAGACGAAGCTTTCTTT. Its translation is CASSPPSPGDEAFF.

This chain uses TRBV6-5 with TRBJ1-1; a weak D match, TRBD1 (6 bases). CDR3 size: 14 residues. Between the trimmed V and J ends, which lost 8 bases and 2 bases, there was a span of 15 bases. Germline-derived CDR1 and CDR2 are MNHEY and SVGAGI. Here the CDR3 DNA reads TGTGCCAGCTTCCAAGCGGGACAAAACACTGAAGCTTTCTTT. Translated: CASFQAGQNTEAFF.

V is TRBV24-1 and J is TRBJ2-3, with D tentatively TRBD2 (6 bases). CDR1 is KGHDR, CDR2 SFDVKD, per germline. This CDR3 is built from 16 residues. Trimming pared 2 bases from V and 3 bases from J, leaving 14 bases between. The CDR3 DNA reads as TGTGCCACCAGTGATTCCAGTGGCGGGACGACAGATACGCAGTATTTT. This translates into CATSDSSGGTTDTQYF.

CDR3 loop: CASSKGMKQRWTEAFF. CDR3 coding DNA: TGTGCCAGCAGCAAGGGCATGAAACAACGGTGGACTGAAGCTTTCTTT. The chain combines TRBV21-1 with TRBJ1-1; TRBD1, the D gene given by the table, was not confirmed from the DNA. TRBV21-1 is flagged as a pseudogene. This CDR3 contains 16 residues.

The rearrangement joins TRBV6-5 to TRBJ2-5; weak D call: TRBD1 (5 bases). Trimming took 5 bases from V and 1 from J, leaving 11 bases between them. The germline gives CDR1 MNHEY, CDR2 SVGAGI. CDR3 length: 14 amino acids. Here the CDR3 DNA reads TGTGCCAGCAGTCAGGGTGCCGGCCAAGAGACCCAGTACTTC. Encoded protein: CASSQGAGQETQYF.

This chain connects TRBV24-1 to TRBJ2-7; D is unclear. V lost 4 bases and J 8 bases, leaving 14 bases between the germline ends. CDR1 and CDR2 from the germline V gene are KGHDR and SFDVKD. The CDR3 has 13 amino acids. The CDR3, as DNA: TGTGCCACCAGTGACCCGGGCTTCGGAAAGCAGTACTTC. It codes for CATSDPGFGKQYF.

This chain joins TRBV19 and TRBJ1-2; D not certain. V was shortened by 3 bases and J by 8 bases, with 13 bases between the two germline ends. CDR3 length equals 13 residues. Per germline, CDR1 LNHDA and CDR2 SQIVND (reference sequence). In DNA, the CDR3 is TGTGCCAGTAGTATGTGGCAGGCTAAGGGCTACACCTTC. Protein sequence: CASSMWQAKGYTF.

This clone was picked up one time. The genes are TRBV20-1 and TRBJ2-2, with 7 bases identical to TRBD2. This CDR3 is built from 15 residues. Germline V lookup: CDR1 DFQATT, CDR2 SNEGSKA (reference sequence). V was clipped by 3 bases and J by 4 bases; unmatched bases: 8. In DNA, the CDR3 is TGCAGTGCTAGTAAGGGAGCGGGGCTCACCGGGGAGCTGTTTTTT. Amino acid sequence: CSASKGAGLTGELFF.

This clone was picked up a small number of times. The gene calls are TRBV2 and TRBJ2-1, with 7 nucleotides matching TRBD2. V was clipped by 7 bases and J by 6 bases; unmatched bases: 9. CDR1 is SNHLY, CDR2 FYNNEI, per germline. This CDR3 region has 14 residues. The CDR3 DNA reads TGTGCCAGCACCGAACGAGCGGGGCTCAATGAGCAGTTCTTC. Protein: CASTERAGLNEQFF. The whole variable domain, remainder taken from reference TRBV2 and TRBJ2-1, is EPEVTQTPSHQVTQMGQEVILRCVPISNHLYFYWYRQILGQKVEFLVSFYNNEISEKSEIFDDQFSVERPDGSNFTLKIRSTKLEDSAMYFCASTERAGLNEQFFGPGTRLTVL.

The chain joins TRBV3-1 (or the pseudogene TRBV3-2) to TRBJ1-5; 7 positions match TRBD1. The germline gives CDR1 LGHDT, CDR2 YNNKEL (reference sequence). The CDR3 sequence is 14 residues long. J gave up 3 bases and V 5 bases, and 4 bases lay outside the gene matches. The CDR3 spells CASSVGTVNQPQHF. The CDR3 DNA follows: TGTGCCAGCAGCGTGGGGACAGTCAATCAGCCCCAGCATTTT.

CDR3 bases: TGTGCCACCAGTGATTTGACTTCTGGGGCCAACGTCCTGACTTTC. The encoded protein is CATSDLTSGANVLTF. The chain has TRBV24-1 and TRBJ2-6; no clear D gene. In germline, CDR1 is KGHDR, CDR2 SFDVKD. This CDR3 contains 15 residues. The V gene lost 0 bases and the J gene lost 1 base, with 3 bases spanning the gap.

This rearrangement joins TRBV18 to TRBJ2-2, with D possibly TRBD2 on 5 matching bases. V gave up 5 bases and J gave up 2 bases, with 9 bases separating them. The CDR3 is 14 amino acids. Germline V gene sequence: CDR1 KGHSH, CDR2 LQKENI. CDR3 coding DNA: TGTGCCAGCTCAAGCCGGGAAAACACCGGGGAGCTGTTTTTT. As protein: CASSSRENTGELFF. Drawing the rest from reference TRBV18 and TRBJ2-2, the complete variable domain is NAGVMQNPRHLVRRRGQEARLRCSPMKGHSHVYWYRQLPEEGLKFMVYLQKENIIDESGMPKERFSAEFPKEGPSILRIQQVVRGDSAAYFCASSSRENTGELFFGEGSRLTVL.

In the case of this clone: At one boundary the junction diverges from the germline segment, which might be a read error. The chain combines TRBV30 with TRBJ1-1; a weak D match, TRBD1 (5 bases). There are 13 residues in the CDR3. CDR1 is GTSNPN and CDR2 is SVGIG in the germline V gene (reference sequence). CDR3 residues: CAWTTPTGTRYLF. The DNA for the CDR3 is TGTGCCTGGACGACACCAACCGGGACTCGGTACCTCTTT.